One and the same sample provided the 32 T cell receptor beta chains below, sequenced in a study of T cell changes during pregnancy in multiple sclerosis. Clones were sequenced by immunoSEQ multiplex PCR, and TCRdb holds only the in-frame ones, with some missing. Of approximately 90,000 clones in the sample, 80% to 95% are singletons; the top ten hold about 0.91%. Sequencing was performed on peripheral blood, taken before pregnancy. These receptors were obtained from a female donor with multiple sclerosis, enrolled in a pregnancy study.

The V call is TRBV19, the J call TRBJ2-7, with 9 bases fitting TRBD2. V dropped 5 bases and J dropped 6; count of bases not matched to a gene: 8. The CDR3 runs 14 residues. Looked up from germline, CDR1 is LNHDA and CDR2 is SQIVND (reference sequence). The CDR3 protein is CASSVNSGSGEQYF. CDR3 nucleotides: TGTGCCAGTAGTGTCAATAGCGGGAGTGGCGAGCAGTACTTC.

The rearrangement links TRBV29-1 to TRBJ2-1; TRBD2 agrees at 12 bases. Per the germline V gene, CDR1 is SQVTM and CDR2 is ANQGSEA. Unmatched junction bases numbered 10, after V lost 3 bases and J lost 7 bases. This CDR3 is built from 16 residues. The CDR3 reads CSVDKSPSGRGNEQFF. For the CDR3, the DNA is TGCAGCGTTGATAAGTCCCCTAGCGGGAGGGGTAATGAGCAGTTCTTC.

The J gene is TRBJ2-3, the V gene TRBV28; 9 positions agree with TRBD2. Germline CDR1 and CDR2: MDHEN and SYDVKM. The trim removed 0 bases at V and 3 bases at J, leaving 7 bases unmatched. The CDR3 is 17 amino acids. CDR3 bases: TGTGCCAGCAGTTTATGGGCGGCGGGAGGGGATACAGATACGCAGTATTTT. This sequence encodes CASSLWAAGGDTDTQYF. Full variable domain (remainder filled in from reference TRBV28 and TRBJ2-3): DVKVTQSSRYLVKRTGEKVFLECVQDMDHENMFWYRQDPGLGLRLIYFSYDVKMKEKGDIPEGYSVSREKKERFSLILESASTNQTSMYLCASSLWAAGGDTDTQYFGPGTRLTVL.

The V gene is TRBV15, the J gene TRBJ1-2, with D unclear. Trimming took off 6 bases at V and 6 bases at J, with 8 bases between the two ends. Germline-derived CDR1 and CDR2 are LNHNV and YYDKDF (reference sequence). The CDR3 is 11 residues long. The CDR3 protein is CATRNSHGYTF. The CDR3 DNA follows: TGTGCCACCAGAAACAGTCATGGCTACACCTTC.

This chain joins TRBV5-1 and TRBJ1-2, with D perhaps TRBD1 (5 bases). The germline V gene encodes CDR1 SGHRS and CDR2 YFSETQ. CDR3 length: 14 amino acids. V was trimmed by 0 bases and J by 2 bases, leaving 8 bases between them. CDR3 residues: CASSLEGLNYGYTF. CDR3 sequence (DNA): TGCGCCAGCAGCTTGGAGGGACTGAACTATGGCTACACCTTC.

Only one count was recorded for this clone. V is TRBV11-3 and J is TRBJ2-2, with a weak D call TRBD2 (6 bases). Trimming stripped 5 bases from V and 2 bases from J, with 15 bases between. The CDR3 is 16 residues long. Per germline, CDR1 SGHNT and CDR2 YENEEA. This CDR3 reads CASSPTGGANTGELFF. CDR3 nucleotide sequence: TGTGCCAGCAGCCCGACCGGAGGGGCTAACACCGGGGAGCTGTTTTTT.

The chain couples TRBV7-2 to TRBJ2-7; a weak D match, TRBD2 (6 bases). Germline CDR1 reads SGHTA; CDR2 reads FQGNSA. V lost 7 bases to trimming and J lost 3 bases, with 16 bases between them. The CDR3 runs 14 residues. The CDR3 is CASTSRAGRYEQYF. In DNA, the CDR3 is TGTGCCAGCACATCGCGGGCGGGACGCTACGAGCAGTACTTC. The entire variable domain, with the rest obtained from reference TRBV7-2 and TRBJ2-7, is as follows: GAGVSQSPSNKVTEKGKDVELRCDPISGHTALYWYRQSLGQGLEFLIYFQGNSAPDKSGLPSDRFSAERTGGSVSTLTIQRTQQEDSAVYLCASTSRAGRYEQYFGPGTRLTVT.

The chain joins TRBV6-4 to TRBJ2-5; TRBD1 aligns across 8 bases. The CDR3 length is 15 residues. The germline CDR1 and CDR2 sequences are MRHNA and SNTAGT. J gave up 3 bases and V 2 bases, and 5 bases lay outside the gene matches. CDR3 residues: CASSDRDRLEETQYF. CDR3 nucleotide sequence: TGTGCCAGCAGTGACCGGGACAGGTTGGAAGAGACCCAGTACTTC.

The chain links TRBV6-5 to TRBJ2-5, with TRBD2 as a possible D gene (6 bases). The CDR3 is 13 residues long. The V end lost 6 bases, the J end lost 3 bases, and 11 bases lay between the germline ends. In germline, CDR1 is MNHEY, CDR2 SVGAGI. The CDR3 here is CASRRLGEETQYF. CDR3 nucleotides: TGTGCCAGCAGGAGACTAGGCGAAGAGACCCAGTACTTC.

The chain employs TRBV6-5 and TRBJ1-2, with 8 bases that match TRBD1. CDR1 is MNHEY, CDR2 SVGAGI, per germline. Unmatched junction bases numbered 7, after V lost 5 bases and J lost 2 bases. The CDR3 has 15 residues. The CDR3 region has the DNA TGTGCCAGCAGTATCGGACAGGGCGCCAACTATGGCTACACCTTC. Translation: CASSIGQGANYGYTF.

J is TRBJ2-1 and V is TRBV4-1; D not resolved. Trimming took 4 bases from V and 5 from J, leaving 12 bases between them. Looked up from germline, CDR1 is MGHRA and CDR2 is YSYEKL. CDR3 length: 14 amino acids. CDR3 sequence (DNA): TGCGCCAGCAGCCCCCCTGCAGAGGACAATGAGCAGTTCTTC. This gives the protein CASSPPAEDNEQFF.

This chain joins TRBV5-8 and TRBJ2-5, with a tentative D call TRBD2 (6 bases). Germline CDR1 SGHTS, CDR2 YDEGEE. This CDR3 has 13 amino acids. Trimming left V 5 bases short and J 2 bases short, with 10 bases between. CDR3 bases: TGTGCCAGCAGAGGAGGGATACAAGAGACCCAGTACTTC. Encoded protein: CASRGGIQETQYF.

The chain joins TRBV5-4 to TRBJ2-4; TRBD1 agrees at 10 bases. The CDR3 is made up of 15 amino acids. Germline V gives CDR1 SGHNT, CDR2 YYREEE (reference sequence). V was pared by 4 bases and J by 6 bases, with 7 bases of the junction left unmatched. In DNA form, the CDR3 reads TGTGCCAGCAGCCCGGGGGGGGACAGGGGAAACATTCAGTACTTC. Its translation is CASSPGGDRGNIQYF. The entire variable domain, with the rest obtained from reference TRBV5-4 and TRBJ2-4, is as follows: ETGVTQSPTHLIKTRGQQVTLRCSSQSGHNTVSWYQQALGQGPQFIFQYYREEENGRGNFPPRFSGLQFPNYSSELNVNALELDDSALYLCASSPGGDRGNIQYFGAGTRLSVL.

The chain links TRBV5-5 to TRBJ2-2; the D is unclear. Trimming cost V 3 bases and J 6 bases, with 9 bases left between them. Germline V CDR1 and CDR2: SGHKS, YYEKEE (reference sequence). This CDR3 region has 13 residues. CDR3 nucleotides: TGTGCCAGCAGCTCTGGGCCGCCCGGGGAGCTGTTTTTT. Its protein product is CASSSGPPGELFF.

The chain is built from TRBV28 and TRBJ2-7; D unclear. The CDR3 runs 12 residues. V lost 5 bases to trimming and J lost 3 bases, with 8 bases between them. Germline V CDR1 and CDR2: MDHEN, SYDVKM. CDR3 amino acids: CASSAVRYEQYF. The CDR3 nucleotides are TGTGCCAGCAGTGCAGTACGCTACGAGCAGTACTTC.

V gene TRBV4-2 combines with J gene TRBJ2-2; 10 bases match TRBD2. V gave up 1 base and J gave up 9 bases; unmatched junction bases: 8. This CDR3 is 16 amino acids long. Germline V CDR1 and CDR2: LGHNA, YNFKEQ. The DNA of the CDR3 is TGTGCCAGCAGCCAAGTAGGACTAGCGGAGATTCGGGAGCTGTTTTTT. This encodes CASSQVGLAEIRELFF.

This clone was observed a single time. The gene calls are TRBV30 and TRBJ2-1; D is undetermined. V shed 5 bases and J shed 0 bases, with 14 bases lying between them. Germline V CDR1 and CDR2: GTSNPN, SVGIG (reference sequence). CDR3 length: 15 amino acids. The CDR3 is CAWGFDPSSYNEQFF. The CDR3 DNA sequence: TGTGCCTGGGGTTTTGATCCTAGCTCCTACAATGAGCAGTTCTTC.

This chain uses TRBV7-8 with TRBJ1-2, with 9 bases fitting TRBD1. V lost 5 bases and J lost 6; bases outside the gene matches: 13. This CDR3 spans 16 amino acids. The V gene's germline CDR1 is SGHVS and CDR2 FQNEAQ. The CDR3 coding sequence is TGTGCCAGCAGCATTCTTACAGGGGGCGCGGCGGATGGCTACACCTTC. As protein: CASSILTGGAADGYTF.

The chain couples TRBV6-1 to TRBJ2-5; D might be TRBD1 (6 bases). The CDR3 sequence is 15 residues long. The germline CDR1 and CDR2 sequences are MNHNS and SASEGT. Trimming took off 3 bases at V and 0 bases at J, with 11 bases between the two ends. The CDR3 loop reads CASSDGGTYQETQYF. The DNA of the CDR3 is TGTGCCAGCAGTGACGGTGGGACATACCAAGAGACCCAGTACTTC.

The chain uses TRBV5-1 and TRBJ1-1; D gene uncertain. V was pared by 3 bases and J by 5 bases, with 14 bases between. This CDR3 is 14 amino acids long. In germline, CDR1 is SGHRS, CDR2 YFSETQ. The CDR3 sequence: CASSSTRGETEAFF. The CDR3 nucleotides are TGCGCCAGCAGCTCCACGCGGGGTGAAACTGAAGCTTTCTTT.

The chain links TRBV28 to TRBJ2-2; 8 bases align to TRBD2. The CDR3 sequence is 14 residues long. J gave up 6 bases and V 2 bases, and 2 bases lay outside the gene matches. Looked up from germline, CDR1 is MDHEN and CDR2 is SYDVKM. In DNA, the CDR3 is TGTGCCAGCAGTTTACGGACTAGCCCCGGGGAGCTGTTTTTT. The encoded protein is CASSLRTSPGELFF.

The rearrangement joins TRBV27 to TRBJ2-1; the match to TRBD2 covers 8 bases. Germline V gene lookup returns CDR1 MNHEY and CDR2 SMNVEV (reference sequence). CDR3 length: 16 residues. Losses at the gene ends were 6 bases for V and 2 bases for J; bases not matched to a gene: 9. CDR3 protein: CASSPLAGLPYNEQFF. The CDR3 coding sequence is TGTGCCAGCAGCCCCCTAGCGGGTCTTCCCTACAATGAGCAGTTCTTC.

J is TRBJ1-1 and V is TRBV4-3, with D possibly TRBD1 on 6 matching bases. Deletions cut 0 bases from V and 0 bases from J, with 8 bases between. The V gene's germline CDR1 is LGHNA and CDR2 YSLEER. This CDR3 region has 15 residues. CDR3 in amino acids: CASSQDAGVNTEAFF. The CDR3 DNA follows: TGCGCCAGCAGCCAAGATGCAGGGGTGAACACTGAAGCTTTCTTT.

The chain carries TRBV5-4 and TRBJ2-1; no firm D call. The CDR3 has 16 amino acids. Per the germline V gene, CDR1 is SGHNT and CDR2 is YYREEE (reference sequence). V lost 0 bases and J 1 base, leaving 11 bases between the germline ends. The CDR3 DNA reads as TGTGCCAGCAGCTTGGACTCGGGTCCGTCCTACAATGAGCAGTTCTTC. This encodes CASSLDSGPSYNEQFF.

The chain links TRBV5-1 to TRBJ2-7; 8 bases map to TRBD2. Trimming cost V 1 base and J 5 bases; bases outside gene matches: 8. Germline V gene lookup returns CDR1 SGHRS and CDR2 YFSETQ. This CDR3 region has 15 residues. CDR3 sequence: CASSLNGGGNNEQYF. The CDR3 nucleotides read TGCGCCAGCAGCTTGAATGGCGGGGGGAACAACGAGCAGTACTTC.

The count of this clone is one. In nucleotides, the CDR3 is TGTGCCAGCCTCCGGGACAGCCAACCTAGCGGCTACACCTTC. It translates to CASLRDSQPSGYTF. The chain employs TRBV28 and TRBJ1-2, with 7 bases aligning to TRBD1. This CDR3 has 14 amino acids. Per germline, CDR1 MDHEN and CDR2 SYDVKM. The V and J ends lost 8 bases and 8 bases, in that order; junction bases with no gene match: 14.

V usage is TRBV28 and J usage is TRBJ2-2; D is perhaps TRBD2 (5 bases). The CDR3 is made up of 16 amino acids. The V gene lost 2 bases and the J gene lost 6 bases, with 16 bases spanning the gap. CDR1 is MDHEN, CDR2 SYDVKM, per germline. As DNA, the CDR3 is TGTGCCAGCAGTTTAATAGTGACTATAGCTCCCGGGGAGCTGTTTTTT. Translating it yields CASSLIVTIAPGELFF.

The rearrangement uses TRBV29-1 and TRBJ2-3; TRBD1 matches 9 bases. J gave up 1 base and V 6 bases, and 5 bases lay outside the gene matches. This CDR3 is 14 amino acids long. The V gene's germline CDR1 is SQVTM and CDR2 ANQGSEA. CDR3 DNA sequence: TGCAGCGTGCCGACAGGGGGGGGCACAGATACGCAGTATTTT. Its protein product is CSVPTGGGTDTQYF.

The chain's CDR3 is CASSPSWGVRDYGYTF. CDR3 DNA sequence: TGTGCCAGCAGTCCCTCCTGGGGGGTGCGGGACTATGGCTACACCTTC. The chain is built from TRBV27 and TRBJ1-2; D may be TRBD1 (5 bases). The CDR3 spans 16 residues. The germline CDR1 and CDR2 sequences are MNHEY and SMNVEV (reference sequence). Trimming took 5 bases from V and 3 from J, leaving 19 bases between them.

The V gene is TRBV19, the J gene TRBJ1-5; maybe TRBD1 (5 bases). The germline gives CDR1 LNHDA, CDR2 SQIVND (reference sequence). Trimming removed 5 bases from V and 7 bases from J, with 18 bases in between. The CDR3 is made up of 15 amino acids. The CDR3: CASSRGPQGVQPQHF. In nucleotides, the CDR3 is TGTGCCAGTAGTCGTGGACCACAAGGGGTACAGCCCCAGCATTTT.

The rearrangement joins TRBV12-5 to TRBJ1-2, with D possibly being TRBD1 (6 bases). Per the germline V gene, CDR1 is LGHNT and CDR2 is FRNRAP. V was pared by 7 bases and J by 1 base, with 10 bases between. The CDR3 length is 13 residues. The CDR3 coding sequence is TGTGCTAGTGCTCTGGACAGTAACTATGGCTACACCTTC. Translated, it gives CASALDSNYGYTF. Variable domain in full (rest from reference TRBV12-5 and TRBJ1-2): DARVTQTPRHKVTEMGQEVTMRCQPILGHNTVFWYRQTMMQGLELLAYFRNRAPLDDSGMPKDRFSAEMPDATLATLKIQPSEPRDSAVYFCASALDSNYGYTFGSGTRLTVV.

This sequence joins TRBV5-5 and TRBJ2-2; D is uncertain. Looked up from germline, CDR1 is SGHKS and CDR2 is YYEKEE (reference sequence). Trimming took 2 bases from V and 3 from J, leaving 14 bases between them. There are 16 residues in the CDR3. CDR3 region: CASSFSFRTDTGELFF. The CDR3, as DNA: TGTGCCAGCAGCTTCTCGTTCCGCACGGACACCGGGGAGCTGTTTTTT.